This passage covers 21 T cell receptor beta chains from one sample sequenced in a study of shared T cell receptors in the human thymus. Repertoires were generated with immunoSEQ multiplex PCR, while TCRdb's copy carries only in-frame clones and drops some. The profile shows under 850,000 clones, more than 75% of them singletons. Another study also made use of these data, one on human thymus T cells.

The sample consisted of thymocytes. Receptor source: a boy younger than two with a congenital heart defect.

CDR3 DNA: TGTGCCAGCAGCCCCCAGCGGGACGTCCTCTACGAGCAGTACTTC. This codes for CASSPQRDVLYEQYF. The rearrangement links TRBV11-3 to TRBJ2-7, with 7 nucleotides matching TRBD2. The CDR3 is made up of 15 amino acids. The junction had 10 bases not matched to a gene; V was cut back by 5 bases and J by 3 bases. CDR1 is SGHNT, CDR2 YENEEA, per germline.

Written as DNA, the CDR3 is TGCGCCAGCAGCCAAGATCCTAGCGGGATGGGGAACACCGGGGAGCTGTTTTTT. This translates into CASSQDPSGMGNTGELFF. V and J are TRBV4-1 and TRBJ2-2; 9 bases align to TRBD2. V lost 0 bases and J lost 1; bases outside the gene matches: 6. Germline-derived CDR1 and CDR2 are MGHRA and YSYEKL. This CDR3 spans 18 amino acids.

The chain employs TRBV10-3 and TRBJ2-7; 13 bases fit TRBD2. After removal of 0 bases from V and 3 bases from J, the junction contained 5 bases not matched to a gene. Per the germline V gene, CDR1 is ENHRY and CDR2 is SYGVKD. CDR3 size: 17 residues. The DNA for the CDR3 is TGTGCCATCAGTGAGTCTAAGGGGACTAGCGGGATCTACGAGCAGTACTTC. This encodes CAISESKGTSGIYEQYF.

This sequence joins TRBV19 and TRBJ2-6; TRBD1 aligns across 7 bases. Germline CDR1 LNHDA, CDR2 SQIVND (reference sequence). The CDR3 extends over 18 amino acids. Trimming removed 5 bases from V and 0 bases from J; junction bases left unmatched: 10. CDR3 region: CASSAPGQSDSGANVLTF. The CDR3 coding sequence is TGTGCCAGTAGTGCTCCGGGACAGTCCGACTCTGGGGCCAACGTCCTGACTTTC. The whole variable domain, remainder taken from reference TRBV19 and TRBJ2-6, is DGGITQSPKYLFRKEGQNVTLSCEQNLNHDAMYWYRQDPGQGLRLIYYSQIVNDFQKGDIAEGYSVSREKKESFPLTVTSAQKNPTAFYLCASSAPGQSDSGANVLTFGAGSRLTVL.

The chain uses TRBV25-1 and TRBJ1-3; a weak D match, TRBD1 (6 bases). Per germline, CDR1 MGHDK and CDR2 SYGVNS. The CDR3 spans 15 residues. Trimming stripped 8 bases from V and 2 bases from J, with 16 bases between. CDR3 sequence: CASSGGGSPGNTIYF. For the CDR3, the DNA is TGTGCCAGCTCTGGGGGGGGCTCGCCTGGAAACACCATATATTTT. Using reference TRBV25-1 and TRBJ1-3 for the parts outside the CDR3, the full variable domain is EADIYQTPRYLVIGTGKKITLECSQTMGHDKMYWYQQDPGMELHLIHYSYGVNSTEKGDLSSESTVSRIRTEHFPLTLESARPSHTSQYLCASSGGGSPGNTIYFGEGSWLTVV.

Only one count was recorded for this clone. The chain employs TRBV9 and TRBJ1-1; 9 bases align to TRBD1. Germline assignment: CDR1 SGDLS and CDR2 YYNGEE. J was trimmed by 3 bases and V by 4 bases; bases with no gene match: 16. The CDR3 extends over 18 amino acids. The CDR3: CASSPILNNRGQDTEAFF. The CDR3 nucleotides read TGTGCCAGCAGCCCCATCCTGAACAACAGGGGGCAGGACACTGAAGCTTTCTTT.

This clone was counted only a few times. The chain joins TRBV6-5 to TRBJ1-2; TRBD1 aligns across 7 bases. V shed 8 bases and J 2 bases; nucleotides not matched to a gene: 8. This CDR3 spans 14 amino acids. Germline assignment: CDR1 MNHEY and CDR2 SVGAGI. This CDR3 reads CASRKGQQNYGYTF. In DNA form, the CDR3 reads TGTGCCAGCCGCAAGGGACAGCAAAACTATGGCTACACCTTC.

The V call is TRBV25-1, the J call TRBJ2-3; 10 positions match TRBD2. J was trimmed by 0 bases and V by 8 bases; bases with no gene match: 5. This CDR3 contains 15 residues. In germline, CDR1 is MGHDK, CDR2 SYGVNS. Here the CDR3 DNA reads TGTGCCAGCTGCCCGACTAGCGGGAGCACAGATACGCAGTATTTT. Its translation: CASCPTSGSTDTQYF.

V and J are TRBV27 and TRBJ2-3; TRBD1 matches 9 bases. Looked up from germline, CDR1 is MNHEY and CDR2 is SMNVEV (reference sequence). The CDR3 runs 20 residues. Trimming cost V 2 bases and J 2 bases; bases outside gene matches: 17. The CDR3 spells CASSLGTGTGSLNHTDTQYF. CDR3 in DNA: TGTGCCAGCAGTTTAGGCACCGGGACAGGGAGCCTCAACCACACAGATACGCAGTATTTT.

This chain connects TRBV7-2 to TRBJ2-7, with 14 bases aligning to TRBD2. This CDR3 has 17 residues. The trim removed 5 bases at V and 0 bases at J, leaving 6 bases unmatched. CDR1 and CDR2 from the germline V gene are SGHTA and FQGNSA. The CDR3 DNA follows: TGTGCCAGCAGCAGGACTAGCGGGAGGCCGAGCTCCTACGAGCAGTACTTC. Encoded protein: CASSRTSGRPSSYEQYF.

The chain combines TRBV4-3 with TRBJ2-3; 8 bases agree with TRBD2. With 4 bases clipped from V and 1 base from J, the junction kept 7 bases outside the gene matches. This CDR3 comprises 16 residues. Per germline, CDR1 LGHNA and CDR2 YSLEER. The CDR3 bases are TGCGCCAGCAGCCGTCGAATAGCGGGACGCACAGATACGCAGTATTTT. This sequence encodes CASSRRIAGRTDTQYF.

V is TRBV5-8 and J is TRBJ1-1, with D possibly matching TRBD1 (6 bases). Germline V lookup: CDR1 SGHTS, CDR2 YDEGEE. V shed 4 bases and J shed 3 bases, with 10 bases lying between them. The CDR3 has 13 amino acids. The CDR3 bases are TGTGCCAGCAGCCCGGGGGGGCACACTGAAGCTTTCTTT. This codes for CASSPGGHTEAFF.

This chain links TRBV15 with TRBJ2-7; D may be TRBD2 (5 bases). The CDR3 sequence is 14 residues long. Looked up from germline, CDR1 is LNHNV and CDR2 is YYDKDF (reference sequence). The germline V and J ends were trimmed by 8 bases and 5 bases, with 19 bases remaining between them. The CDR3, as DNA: TGTGCCACCTCCCAAGCGGAGGCCGACGACGAGCAGTACTTC. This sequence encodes CATSQAEADDEQYF.

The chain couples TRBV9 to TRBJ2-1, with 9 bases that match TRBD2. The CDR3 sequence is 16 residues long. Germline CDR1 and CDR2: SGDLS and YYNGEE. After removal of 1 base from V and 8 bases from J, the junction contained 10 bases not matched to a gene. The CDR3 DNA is TGTGCCAGCAGCGTACGGTGGGGACTAGCTCGTTATGAGCAGTTCTTC. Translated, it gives CASSVRWGLARYEQFF.

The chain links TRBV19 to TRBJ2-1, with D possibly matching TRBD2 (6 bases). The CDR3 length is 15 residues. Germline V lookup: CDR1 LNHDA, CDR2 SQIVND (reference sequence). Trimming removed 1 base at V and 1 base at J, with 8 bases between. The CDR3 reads CASSIVGRSYNEQFF. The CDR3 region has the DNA TGTGCCAGTAGTATAGTTGGGAGGTCCTACAATGAGCAGTTCTTC.

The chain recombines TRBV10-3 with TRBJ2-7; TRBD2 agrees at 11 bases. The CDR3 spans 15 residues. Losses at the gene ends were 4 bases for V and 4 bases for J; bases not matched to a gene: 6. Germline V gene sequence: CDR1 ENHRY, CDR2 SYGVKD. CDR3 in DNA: TGTGCCATCAGTGGCCTAGCGGGAGGAGGGTACGAGCAGTACTTC. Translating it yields CAISGLAGGGYEQYF.

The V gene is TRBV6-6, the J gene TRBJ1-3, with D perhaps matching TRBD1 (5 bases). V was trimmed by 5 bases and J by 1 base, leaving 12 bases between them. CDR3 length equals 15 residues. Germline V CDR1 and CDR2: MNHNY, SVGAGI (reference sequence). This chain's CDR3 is CASSRKQGSGNTIYF. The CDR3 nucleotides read TGTGCCAGCAGTCGAAAGCAGGGTTCTGGAAACACCATATATTTT.

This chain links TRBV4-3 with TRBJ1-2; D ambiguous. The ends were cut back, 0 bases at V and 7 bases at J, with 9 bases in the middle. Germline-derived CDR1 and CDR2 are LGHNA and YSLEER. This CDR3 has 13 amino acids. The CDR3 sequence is CASSQDGQSGYTF. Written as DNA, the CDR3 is TGCGCCAGCAGCCAAGATGGGCAGTCTGGCTACACCTTC.

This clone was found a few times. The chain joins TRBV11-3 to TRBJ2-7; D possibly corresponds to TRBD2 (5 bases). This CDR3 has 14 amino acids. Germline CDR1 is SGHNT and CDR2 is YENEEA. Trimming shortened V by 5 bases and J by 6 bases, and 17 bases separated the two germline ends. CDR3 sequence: CASSLIRTSGEQYF. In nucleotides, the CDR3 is TGTGCCAGCAGCCTTATAAGGACTTCGGGCGAGCAGTACTTC.

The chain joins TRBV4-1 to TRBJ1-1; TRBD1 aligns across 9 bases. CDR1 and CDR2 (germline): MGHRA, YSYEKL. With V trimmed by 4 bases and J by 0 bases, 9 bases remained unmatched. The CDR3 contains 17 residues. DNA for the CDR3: TGCGCCAGCAGCCCAGAACCCGGGACAGGGATGAACACTGAAGCTTTCTTT. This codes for CASSPEPGTGMNTEAFF.

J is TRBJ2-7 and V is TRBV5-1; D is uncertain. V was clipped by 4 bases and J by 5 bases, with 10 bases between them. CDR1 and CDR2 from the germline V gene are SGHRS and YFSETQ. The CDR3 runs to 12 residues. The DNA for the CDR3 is TGCGCCAGCAGCGCGGAACCCCACGAGCAGTACTTC. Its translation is CASSAEPHEQYF.